This T cell receptor beta chain appears in the sequencing data of a study of control samples from healthy donors and cancer patients. The CDR3 spans 14 residues. Germline trimming cut 0 bases from V and 5 bases from J; bases unmatched to any gene: 4. Germline V gene sequence: CDR1 SGHRS, CDR2 YFSETQ. This table comes from immunoSEQ multiplex PCR, and its TCRdb copy is limited to in-frame clones, with some not included. The sample holds fewer than 200,000 clones, about 93% seen once. The source of this sequence is a woman in her sixties in good health. Material: blood. The gene calls are TRBV5-1 and TRBJ2-5; 7 bases align to TRBD1. The CDR3 DNA follows: TGCGCCAGCAGCTTGGTAGGGGGCTCGGAGACCCAGTACTTC. Translated, it gives CASSLVGGSETQYF.